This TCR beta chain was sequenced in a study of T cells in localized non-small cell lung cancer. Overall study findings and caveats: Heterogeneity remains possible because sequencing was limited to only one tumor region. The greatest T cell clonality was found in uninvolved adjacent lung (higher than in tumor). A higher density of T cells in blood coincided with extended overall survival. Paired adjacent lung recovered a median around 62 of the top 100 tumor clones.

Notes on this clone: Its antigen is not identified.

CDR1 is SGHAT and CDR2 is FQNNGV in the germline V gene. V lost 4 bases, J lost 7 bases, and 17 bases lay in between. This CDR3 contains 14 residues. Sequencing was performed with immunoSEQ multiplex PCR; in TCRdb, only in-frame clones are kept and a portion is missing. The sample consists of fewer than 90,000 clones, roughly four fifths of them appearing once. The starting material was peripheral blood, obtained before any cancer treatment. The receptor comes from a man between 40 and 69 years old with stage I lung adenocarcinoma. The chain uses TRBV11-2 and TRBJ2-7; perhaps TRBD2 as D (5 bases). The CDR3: CASSSLREGREQYF. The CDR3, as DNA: TGTGCCAGCAGCTCCCTGAGGGAAGGTAGAGAGCAGTACTTC.